The clone carrying this T cell receptor beta chain has only a few counts. The data stem from a study of blood T cell repertoires in COVID-19. In the study overall: The origin of the acute and convalescent COVID-19 samples was the United States, Italy and Spain.

As handled by the study authors: Scientists estimated how many nucleated cells there were by amplifying reference gene primers. Profiled with immunoSEQ multiplex PCR; TCRdb holds only in-frame clones, not every one. V, J and clone size are taken as reported in that table, and D and trimming were inferred from the DNA itself. The table shows 110,000 or so clones, with approximately 81% occurring only once. This TCR came from a man aged 50 or older with acute or convalescent COVID-19. The sequenced material came from peripheral blood.

The CDR3 region is CASSLPLTGEPYNEQFF. The CDR3 nucleotides are TGTGCCAGCAGCCTCCCTTTGACAGGGGAACCCTACAATGAGCAGTTCTTC. The chain carries TRBV7-9 and TRBJ2-1; 8 bases map to TRBD1. Germline V CDR1 and CDR2: SEHNR, FQNEAQ (reference sequence). The CDR3 length is 17 residues. Trimming at V came to 5 bases and at J to 2 bases, leaving 11 bases not matched to a gene.